What follows are 23 T cell receptor beta chains derived from one specimen sequenced in a study of T cell responses to AZD1222 COVID-19 vaccine. Only in-frame clones appear in the TCRdb table, and some are missing; sequencing was by immunoSEQ multiplex PCR. Of 100,000 to 150,000 clones listed, more than 80% are singletons. Here the sequenced sample was peripheral blood, taken on day 0 of AZD1222 vaccination. The receptors stem from an adult in good health.

The V call is TRBV11-2, the J call TRBJ2-3; tentatively, D is TRBD1 (6 bases). CDR1 is SGHAT and CDR2 is FQNNGV in the germline V gene. V lost 5 bases and J lost 4, with 13 bases in between. The CDR3 has 14 amino acids. CDR3 coding DNA: TGTGCCAGCAGCCAGGGACATACGGCAGATACGCAGTATTTT. Its protein product is CASSQGHTADTQYF.

The J gene is TRBJ1-4, the V gene TRBV10-3; unclear D gene. Germline values: CDR1 ENHRY, CDR2 SYGVKD. CDR3 size: 16 residues. With 10 bases removed from V and 0 bases from J, the gap between germline ends came to 18 bases. CDR3 residues: CATKNRVSATNEKLFF. The CDR3 bases are TGTGCCACCAAAAATCGGGTCTCCGCAACTAATGAAAAACTGTTTTTT.

This chain connects TRBV18 to TRBJ1-1; D is perhaps TRBD1 (6 bases). CDR1 KGHSH and CDR2 LQKENI come from the germline V gene. This CDR3 has 14 amino acids. The V end lost 3 bases, the J end lost 5 bases, and 13 bases lay between the germline ends. The CDR3 nucleotides are TGTGCCAGCTCACCTTCCGGGACACAGACTGAAGCTTTCTTT. Residues: CASSPSGTQTEAFF.

The chain recombines TRBV28 with TRBJ1-2; possible D gene TRBD1, 6 bases. CDR3 size: 14 residues. Trimming stripped 3 bases from V and 6 bases from J, with 14 bases between. Germline-derived CDR1 and CDR2 are MDHEN and SYDVKM. For the CDR3, the DNA is TGTGCCAGCAGTTTTGGGCAGGGGTGGAATGGCTACACCTTC. The encoded protein is CASSFGQGWNGYTF.

The chain joins TRBV7-9 to TRBJ1-5; D is ambiguous. CDR1 is SEHNR, CDR2 FQNEAQ, per germline (reference sequence). The CDR3 extends over 14 amino acids. Trimming shortened V by 3 bases and J by 7 bases, and 13 bases separated the two germline ends. CDR3 in amino acids: CASSFAVAGQPQHF. The CDR3, as DNA: TGTGCCAGCAGCTTTGCGGTAGCGGGCCAGCCCCAGCATTTT.

The genes are TRBV28 and TRBJ2-1; D is unclear. Germline V gene data show CDR1 as MDHEN and CDR2 as SYDVKM. This CDR3 comprises 14 residues. V lost 7 bases to trimming and J lost 0 bases, with 10 bases between them. The CDR3 DNA sequence: TGTGCCAGCATCGGCATGAGCTCCTACAATGAGCAGTTCTTC. Protein product: CASIGMSSYNEQFF.

The gene calls are TRBV6-6 and TRBJ2-5; 9 bases are shared with TRBD2. The CDR3 is made up of 14 amino acids. Germline loops: CDR1 MNHNY, CDR2 SVGAGI (reference sequence). V trimming: 6 bases; J trimming: 1 base; junction bases outside the gene matches: 3. Here the CDR3 reads CASSQAGGQETQYF. CDR3 DNA: TGTGCCAGCAGCCAAGCGGGAGGCCAAGAGACCCAGTACTTC.

This clone showed up just a few times. The chain links TRBV6-5 to TRBJ1-1; the D is unclear. Per the germline V gene, CDR1 is MNHEY and CDR2 is SVGAGI. The CDR3 has 13 residues. V shed 10 bases and J shed 1 base, with 13 bases lying between them. CDR3 DNA: TGTGCCACCCTCTTCCGGGGGAACACTGAAGCTTTCTTT. Residues: CATLFRGNTEAFF.

The chain combines TRBV9 with TRBJ2-7; 8 bases match TRBD2. This CDR3 comprises 14 residues. Germline CDR1 and CDR2: SGDLS and YYNGEE. V lost 4 bases to trimming and J lost 3 bases; unmatched junction nucleotides: 6. CDR3 DNA sequence: TGTGCCAGCAGCCCGAGAGCGGGAGTCTACGAGCAGTACTTC. It yields the protein CASSPRAGVYEQYF.

The chain employs TRBV28 and TRBJ1-5; D is ambiguous. CDR3 length: 15 residues. The V end lost 5 bases, the J end lost 2 bases, and 13 bases lay between the germline ends. CDR1 is MDHEN, CDR2 SYDVKM, per germline. The CDR3 bases are TGTGCCAGCAGTCCGAGGCCTCTTGGCAATCAGCCCCAGCATTTT. Translating gives CASSPRPLGNQPQHF.

This chain uses TRBV6-6 with TRBJ2-2, with D hard to call. Trimming left V 6 bases short and J 2 bases short, with 7 bases between. The CDR3 sequence is 13 residues long. Germline values: CDR1 MNHNY, CDR2 SVGAGI (reference sequence). The CDR3 DNA reads TGTGCCAGCAGCCGACAAAACACCGGGGAGCTGTTTTTT. This gives the protein CASSRQNTGELFF.

This clone was seen a single time. Here the CDR3 DNA reads TGTGCCAGCAGCCTAGACAGGGGGCAAGGCTACACCTTC. The encoded protein is CASSLDRGQGYTF. The chain is built from TRBV3-1 (or the pseudogene TRBV3-2) and TRBJ1-2; 10 nucleotides match TRBD1. The CDR3 runs to 13 residues. CDR1 LGHDT and CDR2 YNNKEL come from the germline V gene (reference sequence). V gave up 4 bases and J gave up 8 bases; unmatched junction bases: 4.

V and J are TRBV19 and TRBJ1-2; D is undetermined. Germline loops: CDR1 LNHDA, CDR2 SQIVND (reference sequence). Trimming cost V 5 bases and J 1 base, with 14 bases left between them. This CDR3 is built from 15 residues. Here the CDR3 DNA reads TGTGCCAGTAGTCTTAGCCAGGCTGGTAACTATGGCTACACCTTC. Protein: CASSLSQAGNYGYTF.

The chain uses TRBV9 and TRBJ1-6; weak D call: TRBD1 (6 bases). Trimming removed 2 bases at V and 5 bases at J, with 11 bases between. Germline CDR1 SGDLS, CDR2 YYNGEE. CDR3 length equals 15 residues. CDR3 in amino acids: CASSVQGQDNSPLHF. DNA of the CDR3: TGTGCCAGCAGCGTGCAGGGGCAGGATAATTCACCCCTCCACTTT.

The V and J genes are TRBV5-1 and TRBJ1-1; the match to TRBD1 covers 7 bases. J gave up 0 bases and V 0 bases, and 14 bases lay outside the gene matches. The CDR3 spans 19 residues. Germline V gives CDR1 SGHRS, CDR2 YFSETQ. The CDR3 loop is CASSLARGALEGMNTEAFF. Written as DNA, the CDR3 is TGCGCCAGCAGCTTGGCCAGGGGGGCTTTGGAGGGCATGAACACTGAAGCTTTCTTT.

The chain links TRBV5-1 to TRBJ2-7, with TRBD1 as a possible D gene (5 bases). Trimming left V 4 bases short and J 1 base short, with 12 bases between. CDR1 and CDR2 (germline): SGHRS, YFSETQ. The CDR3 runs 14 residues. In nucleotides, the CDR3 is TGCGCCAGCAGCCGCCTAGACAGTTCCTACGAGCAGTACTTC. Translating gives CASSRLDSSYEQYF.

The chain uses TRBV29-1 and TRBJ2-5; no clear D. CDR3 length equals 15 residues. Germline assignment: CDR1 SQVTM and CDR2 ANQGSEA. The ends were cut back, 6 bases at V and 2 bases at J, with 19 bases in the middle. The CDR3 is CSVRWPTQAQETQYF. The DNA of the CDR3 is TGCAGCGTCCGCTGGCCCACCCAGGCACAAGAGACCCAGTACTTC.

V gene TRBV6-5 combines with J gene TRBJ1-4, with a weak D call TRBD1 (5 bases). The CDR3 totals 13 residues. With 6 bases removed from V and 6 bases from J, the gap between germline ends came to 11 bases. CDR1 is MNHEY and CDR2 is SVGAGI in the germline V gene. The chain's CDR3 is CASRKTDYEKLFF. DNA of the CDR3: TGTGCCAGCAGGAAGACAGATTATGAAAAACTGTTTTTT.

This clone occurred a few times. The chain has TRBV6-5 and TRBJ2-3, with D uncertain. Trimming took 6 bases from V and 2 from J, leaving 9 bases between them. CDR1 and CDR2 from the germline V gene are MNHEY and SVGAGI. The CDR3 sequence is 13 residues long. CDR3 DNA: TGTGCCAGCAGCAAAGGGTTCACAGATACGCAGTATTTT. Encoded protein: CASSKGFTDTQYF.

V and J are TRBV4-1 and TRBJ2-2; D perhaps matches TRBD1 (5 bases). The CDR3 runs 17 residues. Germline V gives CDR1 MGHRA, CDR2 YSYEKL. Trimming took off 2 bases at V and 0 bases at J, with 13 bases between the two ends. The CDR3 DNA follows: TGCGCCAGCAGCCAACCCTCACAGGCTTCGAACACCGGGGAGCTGTTTTTT. This sequence encodes CASSQPSQASNTGELFF.

The chain couples TRBV5-1 to TRBJ1-6; D is perhaps TRBD1 (5 bases). CDR1 is SGHRS and CDR2 is YFSETQ in the germline V gene. The CDR3 length is 14 residues. V dropped 7 bases and J dropped 10 bases, with 18 bases sitting between them. The CDR3 nucleotides are TGCGCCAGCCGGCTCCCCCAGGGTGAATCACCCCTCCACTTT. This translates into CASRLPQGESPLHF.

This chain connects TRBV25-1 to TRBJ1-1, with a possible D match to TRBD1 (6 bases). V lost 5 bases and J lost 1, with 8 bases in between. CDR1 is MGHDK, CDR2 SYGVNS, per germline. The CDR3 length is 13 residues. CDR3 coding DNA: TGTGCCAGCAGTTACAGGGCGAACACTGAAGCTTTCTTT. This gives the protein CASSYRANTEAFF.

Details on this clone: The same CDR3 also results from other DNA sequences found in this sample. The V gene is TRBV6-2 or TRBV6-3, the J gene TRBJ2-7, with no clear D. Trimming removed 9 bases from V and 4 bases from J, with 16 bases in between. Germline lookup yields CDR1 MNHEY and CDR2 SVGEGT. CDR3 length: 13 amino acids. CDR3 bases: TGTGCCAGTAGTGATCCGGGCCTTTACGAGCAGTACTTC. This gives the protein CASSDPGLYEQYF.